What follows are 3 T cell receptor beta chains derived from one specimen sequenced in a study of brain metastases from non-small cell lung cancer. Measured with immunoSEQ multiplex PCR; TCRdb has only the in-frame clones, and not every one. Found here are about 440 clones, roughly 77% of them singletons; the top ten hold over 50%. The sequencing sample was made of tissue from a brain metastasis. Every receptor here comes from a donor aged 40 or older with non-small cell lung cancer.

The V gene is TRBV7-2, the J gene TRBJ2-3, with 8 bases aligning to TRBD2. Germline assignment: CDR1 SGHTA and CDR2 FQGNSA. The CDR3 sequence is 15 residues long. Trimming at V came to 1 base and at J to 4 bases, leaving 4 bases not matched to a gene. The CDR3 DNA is TGTGCCAGCAGCTTAGGAGCGGGGGCCTCAGATACGCAGTATTTT. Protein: CASSLGAGASDTQYF.

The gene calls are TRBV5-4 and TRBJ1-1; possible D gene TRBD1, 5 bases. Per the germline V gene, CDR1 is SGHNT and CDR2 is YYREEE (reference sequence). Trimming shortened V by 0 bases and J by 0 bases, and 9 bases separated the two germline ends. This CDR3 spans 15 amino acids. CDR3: CASSLAEGLNTEAFF. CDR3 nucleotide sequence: TGTGCCAGCAGCTTGGCGGAGGGGTTGAACACTGAAGCTTTCTTT.

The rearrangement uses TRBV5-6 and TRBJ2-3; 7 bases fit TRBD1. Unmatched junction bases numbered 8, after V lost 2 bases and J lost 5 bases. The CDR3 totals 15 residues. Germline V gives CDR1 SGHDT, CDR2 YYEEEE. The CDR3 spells CASSFTGERGDTQYF. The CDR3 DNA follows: TGTGCCAGCAGCTTCACAGGGGAACGGGGAGATACGCAGTATTTT.